Each of the 23 T cell receptor beta chains below was sequenced from the same sample in a study of response to subunit inactivated influenza vaccine. MiXCR, applied by TCRdb to the RT-PCR reads, yields one record per CDR3 protein. The sample yields fewer than 400,000 distinct CDR3 sequences, roughly a fifth seen once. Specimen: PBMCs from blood, collected about 19 months after vaccination. These receptors were taken from a man between 50 and 69 years old who received an inactivated influenza vaccine.

The CDR3 sequence is CASSLFHDEKLFF. DNA of the CDR3: TGCGCCAGCAGCTTGTTCCATGACGAAAAACTGTTTTTT. The chain joins TRBV5-1 to TRBJ1-4; no definite D call. CDR3 length: 13 residues. The V gene's germline CDR1 is SGHRS and CDR2 YFSETQ. V shed 1 base and J shed 8 bases, with 9 bases lying between them.

The chain recombines TRBV5-6 with TRBJ2-3, with 7 bases identical to TRBD2. The CDR3 consists of 14 residues. Trimming at V came to 4 bases and at J to 2 bases, leaving 4 bases not matched to a gene. Per the germline V gene, CDR1 is SGHDT and CDR2 is YYEEEE. In DNA form, the CDR3 reads TGTGCCAGCAGCCTCGGGACTAACACAGATACGCAGTATTTT. Its translation: CASSLGTNTDTQYF.

This clonotype was found a few times. J is TRBJ2-1 and V is TRBV4-2; TRBD2 matches 14 bases. This CDR3 spans 17 amino acids. Germline V gene sequence: CDR1 LGHNA, CDR2 YNFKEQ. The V and J ends lost 2 bases and 9 bases, in that order; junction bases with no gene match: 9. The CDR3 protein is CASSQPSGTSGSSEQFF. As DNA, the CDR3 is TGTGCCAGCAGCCAACCCTCCGGGACTAGCGGGAGCAGTGAGCAGTTCTTC.

In this sample, this clonotype turned up a few times. The chain is built from TRBV6-5 and TRBJ2-2; no definite D call. V was cut by 8 bases and J by 6 bases, with 16 bases left in between. This CDR3 is 14 amino acids long. Germline CDR1 MNHEY, CDR2 SVGAGI. CDR3: CASGSTERAGELFF. The CDR3 DNA reads TGTGCCAGCGGTTCGACTGAAAGAGCCGGGGAGCTGTTTTTT.

This clonotype was detected a few times. The chain is built from TRBV15 and TRBJ2-6; D ambiguous. V was shortened by 1 base and J by 1 base, with 5 bases between the two germline ends. The CDR3 totals 15 residues. Germline assignment: CDR1 LNHNV and CDR2 YYDKDF (reference sequence). This CDR3 is CATSRGGSGANVLTF. DNA of the CDR3: TGTGCCACCAGCAGAGGTGGGTCTGGGGCCAACGTCCTGACTTTC.

This clonotype was found many times. This chain links TRBV5-5 with TRBJ1-4; no firm D call. Deletions cut 5 bases from V and 6 bases from J, with 5 bases between. Germline CDR1 and CDR2: SGHKS and YYEKEE (reference sequence). This CDR3 spans 11 amino acids. The CDR3 bases are TGTGCCAGCAGTTCGTATGAAAAACTGTTTTTT. Its protein product is CASSSYEKLFF.

A few counts support this clonotype. The V and J genes are TRBV4-1 and TRBJ1-1; D might be TRBD1 (5 bases). This CDR3 is built from 14 residues. CDR1 and CDR2 (germline): MGHRA, YSYEKL. Trimming pared 7 bases from V and 5 bases from J, leaving 17 bases between. In DNA form, the CDR3 reads TGCGCCAGCACTGAAGCGGGGGGTTGGACTGAAGCTTTCTTT. The encoded protein is CASTEAGGWTEAFF.

The chain uses TRBV5-1 and TRBJ1-5; a possible D gene is TRBD1 (5 bases). The CDR3 contains 14 residues. Germline V gene lookup returns CDR1 SGHRS and CDR2 YFSETQ. Deletions cut 0 bases from V and 6 bases from J, with 10 bases between. The CDR3 loop reads CASSLGGRGQPQHF. In DNA, the CDR3 is TGCGCCAGCAGCTTGGGGGGCCGGGGTCAGCCCCAGCATTTT.

This clonotype was found a few times. The chain recombines TRBV11-2 with TRBJ2-2, with D possibly TRBD1 on 6 matching bases. The length of the CDR3 is 15 residues. CDR1 and CDR2 from the germline V gene are SGHAT and FQNNGV. The V end was cut by 6 bases, the J end by 1 base, with 12 bases between. The CDR3 sequence is CASSRSTGNTGELFF. The CDR3 DNA reads as TGTGCCAGCAGTCGCTCGACAGGGAACACCGGGGAGCTGTTTTTT.

CDR3 coding DNA: TGCAGTGCCATACTAGCGGGAGGGCCCCACGAGCAGTACTTC. The encoded protein is CSAILAGGPHEQYF. The rearrangement uses TRBV20-1 and TRBJ2-7, with TRBD2 identical over 13 bases. CDR1 is DFQATT, CDR2 SNEGSKA, per germline (reference sequence). The CDR3 loop spans 14 amino acids. V trimming: 6 bases; J trimming: 5 bases; junction bases outside the gene matches: 7.

In its sample, this clonotype was seen a few times. V and J are TRBV20-1 and TRBJ2-5; TRBD1 aligns across 7 bases. Germline CDR1 DFQATT, CDR2 SNEGSKA (reference sequence). The CDR3 sequence is 14 residues long. The J segment lost 1 base and the V segment lost 2 bases, leaving 4 bases of the junction unmatched. CDR3 residues: CSARKTGTQETQYF. The DNA of the CDR3 is TGCAGTGCTAGAAAGACAGGGACCCAAGAGACCCAGTACTTC.

The rearrangement uses TRBV20-1 and TRBJ2-1; 10 bases map to TRBD1. The CDR3 extends over 13 amino acids. The germline CDR1 and CDR2 sequences are DFQATT and SNEGSKA (reference sequence). V lost 5 bases, J lost 7 bases, and 5 bases stayed unmatched. Written as DNA, the CDR3 is TGCAGTGCTCCCGGGACAGGGGTTAATGAGCAGTTCTTC. Its protein product is CSAPGTGVNEQFF.

In its sample, this clonotype was seen many times. The J gene is TRBJ1-5, the V gene TRBV5-1; D is ambiguous. CDR3 size: 16 residues. CDR1 SGHRS and CDR2 YFSETQ come from the germline V gene. V lost 0 bases and J lost 8, with 18 bases in between. The CDR3 DNA reads TGCGCCAGCAGCTTGGGCCCGGACCCCACAGTGGAGCCCCAGCATTTT. Translating gives CASSLGPDPTVEPQHF.

This clonotype was detected ten times or more. V is TRBV25-1 and J is TRBJ1-2; D perhaps matches TRBD1 (5 bases). The CDR3 spans 14 residues. V shed 1 base and J shed 2 bases, with 8 bases lying between them. Germline assignment: CDR1 MGHDK and CDR2 SYGVNS. The CDR3 here is CASSEWGPNYGYTF. The CDR3 nucleotides are TGTGCCAGCAGTGAATGGGGACCAAACTATGGCTACACCTTC.

The rearrangement uses TRBV7-9 and TRBJ1-2; no clear D gene. V was shortened by 1 base and J by 4 bases, with 10 bases between the two germline ends. The CDR3 spans 14 residues. From germline, CDR1 is SEHNR and CDR2 FQNEAQ (reference sequence). DNA of the CDR3: TGTGCCAGCAGCTTAGGTCCTTCGACCTATGGCTACACCTTC. It is translated as CASSLGPSTYGYTF.

This clonotype occurred many times. The chain joins TRBV4-1 to TRBJ1-5; D is unresolved. The CDR3 covers 15 residues. The germline V gene encodes CDR1 MGHRA and CDR2 YSYEKL. V lost 3 bases, J lost 4 bases, and 13 bases lay in between. DNA of the CDR3: TGCGCCAGCAGCCATCCGGGGTCGGCTAATCAGCCCCAGCATTTT. This sequence encodes CASSHPGSANQPQHF.

The chain carries TRBV5-1 and TRBJ2-3; D is undetermined. Germline CDR1 is SGHRS and CDR2 is YFSETQ. This CDR3 has 13 amino acids. The germline V and J ends were trimmed by 1 base and 6 bases, with 9 bases remaining between them. The CDR3 DNA reads as TGCGCCAGCAGCTTGATAGAGGTTGATACGCAGTATTTT. Translating gives CASSLIEVDTQYF.

This clonotype was seen a few times. CDR3 bases: TGCGCCAGCAATCCCGAGGCGGCTAGCTCCTACAATGAGCAGTTCTTC. Translation: CASNPEAASSYNEQFF. The rearrangement joins TRBV5-1 to TRBJ2-1; D gene unclear. Trimming stripped 6 bases from V and 0 bases from J, with 16 bases between. Germline-derived CDR1 and CDR2 are SGHRS and YFSETQ. The CDR3 is made up of 16 amino acids.

The chain employs TRBV15 and TRBJ2-7; D unresolved. Trimming pared 0 bases from V and 4 bases from J, leaving 10 bases between. The V gene's germline CDR1 is LNHNV and CDR2 YYDKDF (reference sequence). The length of the CDR3 is 14 residues. The CDR3 region has the DNA TGTGCCACCAGCAGAGATTGGGCAAGATACGAGCAGTACTTC. This codes for CATSRDWARYEQYF.

This sequence joins TRBV29-1 and TRBJ2-1; D might be TRBD2 (5 bases). The CDR3 has 15 residues. Trimming shortened V by 8 bases and J by 6 bases, and 23 bases separated the two germline ends. Germline-derived CDR1 and CDR2 are SQVTM and ANQGSEA. CDR3 coding DNA: TGCAGCTTATATACCGGGGATTCAATATTCAATGAGCAGTTCTTC. Its protein is CSLYTGDSIFNEQFF.

This clonotype was detected a few times. The chain combines TRBV6-6 with TRBJ1-2, with D perhaps matching TRBD1 (6 bases). Trimming took off 7 bases at V and 7 bases at J, with 16 bases between the two ends. Germline V gene lookup returns CDR1 MNHNY and CDR2 SVGAGI (reference sequence). This CDR3 spans 13 amino acids. The CDR3 coding sequence is TGTGCCAGCACCGAGTCAGGGGTTGGTGGCTACACCTTC. Protein: CASTESGVGGYTF.

This clonotype was found a few times. V and J are TRBV7-2 and TRBJ2-5; TRBD2 is a possible D gene (6 bases). The CDR3 is made up of 15 amino acids. Germline assignment: CDR1 SGHTA and CDR2 FQGNSA. Deletions cut 1 base from V and 5 bases from J, with 14 bases between. The CDR3 DNA follows: TGTGCCAGCAGCTTAGGTTTTCGGGGGTTGGAGACCCAGTACTTC. This translates into CASSLGFRGLETQYF.

This clonotype was seen at least ten times. The chain links TRBV29-1 to TRBJ2-4, with D perhaps TRBD1 or TRBD2 (5 bases each). The CDR3 is made up of 13 amino acids. From germline, CDR1 is SQVTM and CDR2 ANQGSEA. Trimming took off 2 bases at V and 5 bases at J, with 10 bases between the two ends. CDR3 region: CSVEKGRENIQYF. In DNA form, the CDR3 reads TGCAGCGTTGAAAAGGGGCGGGAAAACATTCAGTACTTC.